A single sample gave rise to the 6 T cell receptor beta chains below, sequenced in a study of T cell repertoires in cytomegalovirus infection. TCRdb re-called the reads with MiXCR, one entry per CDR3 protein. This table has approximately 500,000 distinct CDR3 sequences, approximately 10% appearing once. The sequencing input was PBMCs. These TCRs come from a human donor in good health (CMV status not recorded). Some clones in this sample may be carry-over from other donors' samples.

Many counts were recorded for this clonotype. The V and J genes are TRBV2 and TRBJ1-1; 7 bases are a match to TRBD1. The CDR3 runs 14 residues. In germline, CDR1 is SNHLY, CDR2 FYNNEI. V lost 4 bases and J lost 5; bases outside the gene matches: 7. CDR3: CASSGQGRLTEAFF. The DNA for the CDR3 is TGTGCCAGCAGTGGACAGGGAAGATTAACTGAAGCTTTCTTT.

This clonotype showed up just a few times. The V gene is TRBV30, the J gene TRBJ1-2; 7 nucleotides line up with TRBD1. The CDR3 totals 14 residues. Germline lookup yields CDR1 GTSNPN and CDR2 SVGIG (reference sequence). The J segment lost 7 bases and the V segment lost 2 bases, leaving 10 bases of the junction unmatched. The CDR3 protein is CAWSTTPRQGGYTF. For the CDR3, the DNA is TGTGCCTGGAGTACAACACCAAGACAGGGTGGCTACACCTTC.

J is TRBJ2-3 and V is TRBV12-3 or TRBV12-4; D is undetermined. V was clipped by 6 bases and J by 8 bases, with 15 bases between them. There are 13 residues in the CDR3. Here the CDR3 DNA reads TGTGCCAGCAGCAGGCGGACCCGCCCTACGCAGTATTTT. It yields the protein CASSRRTRPTQYF.

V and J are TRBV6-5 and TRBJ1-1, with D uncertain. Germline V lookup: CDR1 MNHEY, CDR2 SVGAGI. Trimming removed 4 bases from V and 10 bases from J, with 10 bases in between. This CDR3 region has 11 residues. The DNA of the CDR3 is TGTGCCAGCAGTTCATTGGACCCAGCTTTCTTT. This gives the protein CASSSLDPAFF.

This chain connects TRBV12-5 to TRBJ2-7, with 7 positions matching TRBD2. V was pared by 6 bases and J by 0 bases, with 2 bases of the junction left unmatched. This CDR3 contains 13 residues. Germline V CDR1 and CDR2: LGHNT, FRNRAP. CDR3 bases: TGTGCTAGTGGGGGGGGGTACTCCTACGAGCAGTACTTC. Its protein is CASGGGYSYEQYF.

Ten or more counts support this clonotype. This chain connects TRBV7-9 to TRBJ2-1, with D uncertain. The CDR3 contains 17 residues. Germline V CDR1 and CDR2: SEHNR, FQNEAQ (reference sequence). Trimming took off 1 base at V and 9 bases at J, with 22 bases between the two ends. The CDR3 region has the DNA TGTGCCAGCAGCTTAGGGTTTTCCGGTCCCAGGCGGCCTGAGCAGTTCTTC. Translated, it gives CASSLGFSGPRRPEQFF.